This entry lists 21 T cell receptor beta chains sequenced from one sample in a study of blood T cell repertoires in COVID-19. This table comes from immunoSEQ multiplex PCR, and its TCRdb copy is limited to in-frame clones, with some not included. The sample carries approximately 300,000 clones, roughly 90% recorded once. Sequences were obtained from peripheral blood. Every receptor here comes from a woman aged 25-40 years with COVID-19, enrolled during active disease.

The chain employs TRBV28 and TRBJ1-1, with D maybe TRBD1 (6 bases). CDR1 and CDR2 (germline): MDHEN, SYDVKM. V was cut by 10 bases and J by 3 bases, with 15 bases left in between. CDR3 length equals 13 residues. CDR3 sequence reads: CATTTGTYTEAFF. CDR3 nucleotide sequence: TGTGCCACCACAACAGGGACCTACACTGAAGCTTTCTTT. Based on the CDR3 plus reference TRBV28 and TRBJ1-1, the full variable domain is DVKVTQSSRYLVKRTGEKVFLECVQDMDHENMFWYRQDPGLGLRLIYFSYDVKMKEKGDIPEGYSVSREKKERFSLILESASTNQTSMYLCATTTGTYTEAFFGQGTRLTVV.

The rearrangement links TRBV27 to TRBJ2-5, with TRBD1 as a possible D gene (5 bases). This CDR3 is built from 13 residues. The germline gives CDR1 MNHEY, CDR2 SMNVEV (reference sequence). V was trimmed by 0 bases and J by 7 bases, leaving 9 bases between them. The CDR3 DNA sequence: TGTGCCAGCAGTTTATCGGGAAGGGGGACCCAGTACTTC. Translated: CASSLSGRGTQYF.

This clone was counted only a few times. V and J are TRBV7-8 and TRBJ2-5; 10 positions agree with TRBD1. Germline CDR1 and CDR2: SGHVS and FQNEAQ. V lost 2 bases to trimming and J lost 5 bases; unmatched junction nucleotides: 8. This CDR3 contains 16 residues. The CDR3 DNA reads as TGTGCCAGCAGCTTAAGGTCGACAGGGGGCAGGGAGACCCAGTACTTC. Protein: CASSLRSTGGRETQYF.

The CDR3 is CATRGDFNTEAFF. The DNA for the CDR3 is TGTGCCACCCGGGGGGACTTCAACACTGAAGCTTTCTTT. The rearrangement links TRBV24-1 to TRBJ1-1; the D gene is possibly TRBD1 (5 bases). CDR1 and CDR2 from the germline V gene are KGHDR and SFDVKD. CDR3 length: 13 amino acids. The V gene lost 9 bases and the J gene lost 2 bases, with 12 bases spanning the gap.

This chain links TRBV5-1 with TRBJ2-3, with 9 bases that match TRBD2. The germline V gene has CDR1 SGHRS and CDR2 YFSETQ. V lost 2 bases to trimming and J lost 3 bases; unmatched junction nucleotides: 4. The CDR3 consists of 15 residues. The CDR3 coding sequence is TGCGCCAGCAGCTTTAGCGGGAGATGGACAGATACGCAGTATTTT. It is translated as CASSFSGRWTDTQYF.

CDR3 protein: CASSQGSRAPGGYTF. CDR3 sequence (DNA): TGTGCCAGCAGCCAAGGGAGCAGGGCCCCTGGTGGCTACACCTTC. The chain has TRBV14 and TRBJ1-2, with a possible D match to TRBD1 (5 bases). The CDR3 consists of 15 residues. Trimming took 1 base from V and 7 from J, leaving 16 bases between them. Germline CDR1 SGHDN, CDR2 FVKESK.

The V and J genes are TRBV6-5 and TRBJ2-7; the match to TRBD2 covers 12 bases. CDR3 size: 15 residues. The V gene's germline CDR1 is MNHEY and CDR2 SVGAGI. The V gene end was trimmed by 2 bases and the J gene end by 5 bases; junction bases not matched to a gene: 4. The CDR3 loop is CASSYGTSGSNEQYF. DNA for the CDR3: TGTGCCAGCAGTTACGGGACTAGCGGGTCCAACGAGCAGTACTTC.

The rearrangement links TRBV5-1 to TRBJ2-7; TRBD1 might be the D (6 bases). The CDR3 spans 13 residues. Trimming removed 0 bases from V and 5 bases from J, with 9 bases in between. Germline values: CDR1 SGHRS, CDR2 YFSETQ. In DNA, the CDR3 is TGCGCCAGCAGCTTGGCCGAGGGGGACGAGCAGTACTTC. Encoded protein: CASSLAEGDEQYF.

This rearrangement joins TRBV5-5 to TRBJ2-2; perhaps TRBD2 as D (5 bases). Germline V gene lookup returns CDR1 SGHKS and CDR2 YYEKEE (reference sequence). The CDR3 has 15 amino acids. The germline V and J ends were trimmed by 0 bases and 0 bases, with 6 bases remaining between them. The CDR3 nucleotides are TGTGCCAGCAGCTTGGCACTAGCGAACACCGGGGAGCTGTTTTTT. Encoded protein: CASSLALANTGELFF.

V and J are TRBV19 and TRBJ2-2, with 9 bases matching TRBD2. The CDR3 contains 16 residues. V lost 1 base and J lost 8; bases outside the gene matches: 8. Germline CDR1 reads LNHDA; CDR2 reads SQIVND (reference sequence). The chain's CDR3 is CASSIGLGTSFGELFF. The CDR3 DNA sequence: TGTGCCAGTAGTATAGGACTTGGGACTAGCTTTGGGGAGCTGTTTTTT.

The CDR3 DNA reads as TGTGCCAGCAGCCCTATCTACGAGCAGTACTTC. Amino acids: CASSPIYEQYF. The chain employs TRBV3-1 (or the pseudogene TRBV3-2) and TRBJ2-7, with unresolved D. Between the trimmed V and J ends, which lost 4 bases and 3 bases, there was a span of 4 bases. This CDR3 is built from 11 residues. CDR1 is LGHDT, CDR2 YNNKEL, per germline (reference sequence).

This clone was observed a handful of times. The chain is built from TRBV20-1 and TRBJ2-1; D might be TRBD1 (5 bases). Germline V gene data show CDR1 as DFQATT and CDR2 as SNEGSKA (reference sequence). The length of the CDR3 is 10 residues. CDR3 in amino acids: CKGPDNEQFF. The DNA for the CDR3 is TGCAAGGGGCCCGACAATGAGCAGTTCTTC.

This clone has a handful of counts. This sequence joins TRBV6-5 and TRBJ2-7; 9 nucleotides align to TRBD1. Germline loops: CDR1 MNHEY, CDR2 SVGAGI. Trimming removed 6 bases from V and 7 bases from J; junction bases left unmatched: 13. The length of the CDR3 is 15 residues. CDR3 DNA sequence: TGTGCCAGCAGCCTAACCGGGACAGGGCACTTTGAGCAGTACTTC. Protein sequence: CASSLTGTGHFEQYF.

The chain uses TRBV11-2 and TRBJ1-3; D may be TRBD1 (5 bases). Trimming removed 5 bases from V and 0 bases from J, with 11 bases in between. The germline V gene encodes CDR1 SGHAT and CDR2 FQNNGV. The CDR3 covers 15 residues. The CDR3, as DNA: TGTGCCAGCAGCCCTGGGGCAGCCTCTGGAAACACCATATATTTT. Protein sequence: CASSPGAASGNTIYF.

The chain employs TRBV18 and TRBJ2-5; no firm D call. CDR1 and CDR2 (germline): KGHSH, LQKENI. The CDR3 is made up of 11 amino acids. With 6 bases removed from V and 2 bases from J, the gap between germline ends came to 4 bases. For the CDR3, the DNA is TGTGCCAGCTCCCCGCAAGAGACCCAGTACTTC. As protein: CASSPQETQYF.

V and J are TRBV28 and TRBJ1-5; D is unresolved. CDR1 and CDR2 (germline): MDHEN, SYDVKM. V was cut by 4 bases and J by 4 bases, with 17 bases left in between. CDR3 size: 16 residues. CDR3 region: CASSSVSPGENQPQHF. The CDR3 bases are TGTGCCAGCAGTTCAGTATCCCCGGGAGAGAATCAGCCCCAGCATTTT. The variable domain in full, with the rest retrieved from reference TRBV28 and TRBJ1-5, is DVKVTQSSRYLVKRTGEKVFLECVQDMDHENMFWYRQDPGLGLRLIYFSYDVKMKEKGDIPEGYSVSREKKERFSLILESASTNQTSMYLCASSSVSPGENQPQHFGDGTRLSIL.

For the CDR3, the DNA is TGTGCCATCAAATCAGGGGCCGGGGAGACCCAGTACTTC. This codes for CAIKSGAGETQYF. The rearrangement uses TRBV10-3 and TRBJ2-5; a weak D match, TRBD1 (6 bases). This CDR3 is 13 amino acids long. V was clipped by 7 bases and J by 5 bases, with 14 bases between them. Germline V lookup: CDR1 ENHRY, CDR2 SYGVKD.

The chain recombines TRBV19 with TRBJ2-7; 7 bases align to TRBD1. Germline loops: CDR1 LNHDA, CDR2 SQIVND (reference sequence). Trimming removed 3 bases from V and 5 bases from J; junction bases left unmatched: 4. The CDR3 has 13 residues. CDR3 DNA: TGTGCCAGTAGTATTTACAGGGGCAACGAGCAGTACTTC. Amino acids: CASSIYRGNEQYF. The full variable domain, rest sourced from reference TRBV19 and TRBJ2-7, is DGGITQSPKYLFRKEGQNVTLSCEQNLNHDAMYWYRQDPGQGLRLIYYSQIVNDFQKGDIAEGYSVSREKKESFPLTVTSAQKNPTAFYLCASSIYRGNEQYFGPGTRLTVT.

This chain links TRBV5-5 with TRBJ2-7; 7 bases fit TRBD1. V was clipped by 0 bases and J by 1 base; unmatched bases: 1. The CDR3 has 14 residues. Per germline, CDR1 SGHKS and CDR2 YYEKEE (reference sequence). The CDR3 DNA is TGTGCCAGCAGCTTGGGACAGGGATCCTACGAGCAGTACTTC. This translates into CASSLGQGSYEQYF.

This chain links TRBV3-1 (or the pseudogene TRBV3-2) with TRBJ2-7; TRBD2 might be the D (6 bases). V was trimmed by 1 base and J by 6 bases, leaving 13 bases between them. The CDR3 loop spans 14 amino acids. Germline V gene sequence: CDR1 LGHDT, CDR2 YNNKEL (reference sequence). The CDR3 region has the DNA TGTGCCAGCAGCCAAGTCCTCCGGGGGAGCGAGCAGTACTTC. Its translation is CASSQVLRGSEQYF.

The rearrangement joins TRBV7-9 to TRBJ1-3; no definite D call. This CDR3 region has 13 residues. The V end lost 7 bases, the J end lost 0 bases, and 7 bases lay between the germline ends. The germline CDR1 and CDR2 sequences are SEHNR and FQNEAQ (reference sequence). CDR3 in DNA: TGTGCCAGCACCCCCAGCTCTGGAAACACCATATATTTT. Translated: CASTPSSGNTIYF.